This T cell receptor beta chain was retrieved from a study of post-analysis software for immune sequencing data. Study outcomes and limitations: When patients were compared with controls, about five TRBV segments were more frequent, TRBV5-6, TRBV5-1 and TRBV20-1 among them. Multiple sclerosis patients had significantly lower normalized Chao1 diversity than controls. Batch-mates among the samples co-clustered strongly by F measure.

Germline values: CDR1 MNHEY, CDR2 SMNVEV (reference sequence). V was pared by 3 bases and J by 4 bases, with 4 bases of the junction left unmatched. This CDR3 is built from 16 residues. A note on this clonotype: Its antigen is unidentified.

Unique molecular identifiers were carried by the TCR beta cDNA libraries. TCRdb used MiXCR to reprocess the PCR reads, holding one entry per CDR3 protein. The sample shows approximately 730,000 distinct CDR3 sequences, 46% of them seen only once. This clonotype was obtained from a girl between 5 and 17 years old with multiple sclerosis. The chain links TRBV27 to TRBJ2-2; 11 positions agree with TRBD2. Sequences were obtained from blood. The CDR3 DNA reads TGTGCCAGCAGTTTCGGACTAGCGGGCGTCACCGGGGAGCTGTTTTTT. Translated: CASSFGLAGVTGELFF.